This TCR beta chain was recorded in a study of lymphopenia after photon versus proton radiotherapy. Study findings and constraints: Oligoclonal CD8+ Temra expansion after nadir drove photon patients' diversity drop. Relative stability marked proton patients; photon patients lost diversity and naive cells.

TCRdb's copy holds only in-frame clones and misses some; the assay was immunoSEQ multiplex PCR. This repertoire shows around 24,000 clones, around 86% found once; its top ten account for more than 3%. Concerning this clone: Its antigen is not known.

V was cut by 0 bases and J by 6 bases, with 11 bases left in between. The CDR3 length is 14 residues. Germline V gene lookup returns CDR1 MNHEY and CDR2 SMNVEV (reference sequence). This sequence originates from a woman aged 45-65 years with pancreatic cancer. Sequences were derived from peripheral blood, sampled from a patient treated with photon-based radiotherapy. The V call is TRBV27, the J call TRBJ1-1; tentative D call: TRBD1 (5 bases). Written as DNA, the CDR3 is TGTGCCAGCAGTTTATCAGCCGGGGACGCTGAAGCTTTCTTT. It encodes CASSLSAGDAEAFF.